A selection of T cell receptor beta chains follows, all from one sample in a study of T cell responses to AZD1222 COVID-19 vaccine. This table comes from immunoSEQ multiplex PCR, and its TCRdb copy is limited to in-frame clones, with some not included. The data contain about 190,000 clones, around 93% of them seen just once; the ten biggest clones take up roughly 9.8%. Here the sequenced sample was peripheral blood, taken on day 0 of AZD1222 vaccination. The source is an adult in good health. Both conserved end residues are trimmed from each CDR3.

TRBV28,ASSLAVSYEQY
TRBV6-5,ASSRGFSNQPQH
TRBV11-2,ASSPNWGRVGNTIY
TRBV28,ASSLQGSYGYT
TRBV10-3,AISGGLGGSEQF
TRBV19,ASSIGNSNQPQH
TRBV7-6,ASSLAGGANEKLF
TRBV5-1,ASSKGRDTQY
TRBV10-2,ASRKRGERNEQF
TRBV11-1,ASSVDRDATQY
TRBV7-8,ASSLDGPPNEQF
TRBV5-8,ASSLGGTGAELIKNIQY
TRBV20-1,SASSVHGGTAQETQY
TRBV25-1,ASSAGAGANVLT
TRBV28,ATGLRSGANVLT
TRBV27,ASSPRPFNSGTGELF
TRBV5-1,ASSLELADYNEQF
TRBV7-9,ASSLPDSNQPQH
TRBV28,ASNPGDGDYEQY
TRBV6-5,ASSYSAGSYEQY
TRBV5-4,ASSFGGRQALSYEQY
TRBV28,ASSPPVREGLYEQY
TRBV5-6,ASSFGVQNTEAF
TRBV27,ASSLWARGETQY
TRBV28,ASSSHGLAGEGPPWGYEQY
TRBV19,ASSPQAGYQPQH
TRBV7-9,ASSSSGSPEAYEQY
TRBV7-9,ASSKAAGDRVGNTIY
TRBV4-1,ASSAPLRGIGELF
TRBV27,ASSNGLAGELF
TRBV30,AWSLPDRHYGYT
TRBV5-8,ASSLDVAGVNGELF
TRBV21-1,ASSKGQGTGFVAKNIQY
TRBV28,ASSSPQGAGRFSYEQY
TRBV18,ASSPEYNEQF
TRBV30,AWSADRSNQPQH
TRBV30,ARDRGETQY
TRBV28,ASSETGTEAF
TRBV9,ASSAGGTSGRSSSYNEQF
TRBV4-2,ASSQVAGGGTGELF
TRBV6-5,ASSYSRLASYEQY
TRBV24-1,ATSVRANQPQH
TRBV25-1,ASSEYRTGVSEAF
TRBV28,ASSLRGPFTDTQY
TRBV6-5,ASRNMGEYNEQF
TRBV5-4,ASRRTPGRGTDTQY
TRBV6-5,ASSFFSAGTGEQF
TRBV7-2,ASRWGGTDYEQY
TRBV29-1,SVEDRNYEQY
TRBV9,ASSPPFVAGGFGEQF
TRBV3-1/TRBV3-2,ASSQDRFGIGGSPLH
TRBV4-1,ASSEEQGAYGYT
TRBV5-4,ASGLGGGNEQF
TRBV6-1,ASSEVSNQGPQH
TRBV28,ASSFPSGPQH
TRBV4-3,ASSQRTGINQPQH